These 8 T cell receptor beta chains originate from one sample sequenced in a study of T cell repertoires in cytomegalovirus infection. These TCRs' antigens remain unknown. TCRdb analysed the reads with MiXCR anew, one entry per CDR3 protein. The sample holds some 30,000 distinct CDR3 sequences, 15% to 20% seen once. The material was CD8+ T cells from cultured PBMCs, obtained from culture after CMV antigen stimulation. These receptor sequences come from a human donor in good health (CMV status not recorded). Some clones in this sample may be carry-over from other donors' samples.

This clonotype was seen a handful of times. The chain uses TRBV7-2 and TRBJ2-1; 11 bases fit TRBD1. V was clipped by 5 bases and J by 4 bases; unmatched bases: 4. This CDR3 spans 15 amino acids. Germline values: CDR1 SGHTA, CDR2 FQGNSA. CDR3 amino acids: CASSRTGGGYNEQFF. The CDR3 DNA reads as TGTGCCAGCAGCCGGACAGGGGGCGGTTACAATGAGCAGTTCTTC. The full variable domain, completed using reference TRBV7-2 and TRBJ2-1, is GAGVSQSPSNKVTEKGKDVELRCDPISGHTALYWYRQSLGQGLEFLIYFQGNSAPDKSGLPSDRFSAERTGGSVSTLTIQRTQQEDSAVYLCASSRTGGGYNEQFFGPGTRLTVL.

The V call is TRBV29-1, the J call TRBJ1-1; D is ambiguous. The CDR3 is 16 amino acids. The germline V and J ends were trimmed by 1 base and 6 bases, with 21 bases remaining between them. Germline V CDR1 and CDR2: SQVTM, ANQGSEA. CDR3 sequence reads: CSVEASPDSAEAEAFF. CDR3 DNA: TGCAGCGTTGAAGCTTCGCCTGACTCCGCGGAGGCTGAAGCTTTCTTT. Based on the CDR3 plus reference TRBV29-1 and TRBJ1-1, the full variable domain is SAVISQKPSRDICQRGTSLTIQCQVDSQVTMMFWYRQQPGQSLTLIATANQGSEATYESGFVIDKFPISRPNLTFSTLTVSNMSPEDSSIYLCSVEASPDSAEAEAFFGQGTRLTVV.

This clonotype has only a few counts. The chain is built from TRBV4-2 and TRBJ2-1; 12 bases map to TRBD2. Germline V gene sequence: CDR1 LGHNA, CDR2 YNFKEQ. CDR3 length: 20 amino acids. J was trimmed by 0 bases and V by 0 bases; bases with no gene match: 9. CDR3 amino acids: CASSQDRGLAGLSSYNEQFF. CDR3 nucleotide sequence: TGTGCCAGCAGCCAAGATCGGGGACTAGCGGGCCTCAGCTCCTACAATGAGCAGTTCTTC.

The CDR3 reads CASSSLPAGSEETQYF. The CDR3 DNA reads TGTGCCAGCAGCTCTCTCCCGGCAGGGAGCGAAGAGACCCAGTACTTC. V and J are TRBV11-2 and TRBJ2-5; either TRBD1 or TRBD2 may fit D (5 bases each). The CDR3 is 16 residues long. V lost 4 bases and J 3 bases, leaving 18 bases between the germline ends. Germline V gives CDR1 SGHAT, CDR2 FQNNGV.

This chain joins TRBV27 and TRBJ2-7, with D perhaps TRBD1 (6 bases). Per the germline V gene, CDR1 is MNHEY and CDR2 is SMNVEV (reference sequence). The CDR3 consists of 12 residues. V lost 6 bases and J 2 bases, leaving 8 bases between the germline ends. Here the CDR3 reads CASRGQAYEQYF. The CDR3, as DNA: TGTGCCAGCAGGGGACAAGCCTACGAGCAGTACTTC.

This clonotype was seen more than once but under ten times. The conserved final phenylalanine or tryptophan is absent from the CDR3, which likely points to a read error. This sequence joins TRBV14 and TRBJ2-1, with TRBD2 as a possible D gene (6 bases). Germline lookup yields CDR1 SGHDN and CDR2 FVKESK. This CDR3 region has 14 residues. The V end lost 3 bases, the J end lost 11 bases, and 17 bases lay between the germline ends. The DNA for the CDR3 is TGTGCCAGCAGCCAGACTAGTGGACCCCCTCAGCAGTTCTTA. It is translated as CASSQTSGPPQQFL.

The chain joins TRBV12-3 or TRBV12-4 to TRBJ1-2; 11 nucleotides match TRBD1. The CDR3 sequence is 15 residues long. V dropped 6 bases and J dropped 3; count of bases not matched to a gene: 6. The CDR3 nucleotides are TGTGCCAGCAGGGCGGGGGACAGGGGGGACTATGGCTACACCTTC. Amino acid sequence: CASRAGDRGDYGYTF.

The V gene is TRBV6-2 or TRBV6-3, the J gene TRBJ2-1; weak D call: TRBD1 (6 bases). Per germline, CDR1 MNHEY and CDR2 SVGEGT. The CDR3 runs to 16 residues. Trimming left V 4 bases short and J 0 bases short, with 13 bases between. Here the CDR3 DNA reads TGTGCCAGCAGTTCACAGGGCCCTAGCTCCTACAATGAGCAGTTCTTC. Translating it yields CASSSQGPSSYNEQFF.